One and the same sample provided the 32 T cell receptor beta chains below, sequenced in a study of blood T cell repertoires in COVID-19. Profiled with immunoSEQ multiplex PCR; TCRdb holds only in-frame clones, not every one. The sample lists some 170,000 clones; approximately 83% were seen once. The specimen was peripheral blood. The receptors derive from a woman aged 80 or over with active or convalescent COVID-19.

This clone came up once. The rearrangement uses TRBV29-1 and TRBJ1-2; 10 nucleotides align to TRBD1. J was trimmed by 3 bases and V by 0 bases; bases with no gene match: 4. The CDR3 extends over 15 amino acids. Germline loops: CDR1 SQVTM, CDR2 ANQGSEA. CDR3 nucleotide sequence: TGCAGCGTTGAAGAGAGACAGGGGGCATACTATGGCTACACCTTC. Translation gives CSVEERQGAYYGYTF.

The chain couples TRBV7-3 to TRBJ2-1; 7 bases agree with TRBD1. Germline V gene lookup returns CDR1 SGHTA and CDR2 FQGTGA. The CDR3 runs to 14 residues. V lost 5 bases to trimming and J lost 7 bases; unmatched junction nucleotides: 8. In DNA form, the CDR3 reads TGTGCCAGCAGCCCGGGACAGAACATTAATGAGCAGTTCTTC. Its translation is CASSPGQNINEQFF.

This chain joins TRBV6-4 and TRBJ1-1; tentative D call: TRBD1 (5 bases). V lost 7 bases and J lost 1, with 13 bases in between. Germline lookup yields CDR1 MRHNA and CDR2 SNTAGT. The CDR3 has 14 residues. The CDR3 sequence: CASTKTATNTEAFF. The CDR3 DNA is TGTGCCAGCACCAAGACAGCAACGAACACTGAAGCTTTCTTT.

The J gene is TRBJ1-1, the V gene TRBV4-1; 9 positions match TRBD1. Germline CDR1 reads MGHRA; CDR2 reads YSYEKL. The CDR3 has 16 amino acids. V lost 2 bases, J lost 1 base, and 5 bases stayed unmatched. The CDR3 DNA reads as TGCGCCAGCAGCCAACCCTTACAGGGGGCGAACACTGAAGCTTTCTTT. As protein: CASSQPLQGANTEAFF.

This chain links TRBV7-9 with TRBJ2-7; 7 bases are shared with TRBD1. CDR3 length equals 15 residues. V was pared by 5 bases and J by 0 bases, with 7 bases of the junction left unmatched. Germline V gene lookup returns CDR1 SEHNR and CDR2 FQNEAQ (reference sequence). The CDR3 region is CASSPRQGNSYEQYF. The CDR3, as DNA: TGTGCCAGCAGCCCACGACAGGGCAACTCCTACGAGCAGTACTTC.

The chain uses TRBV10-3 and TRBJ1-4; 9 bases are a match to TRBD1. With 3 bases clipped from V and 8 bases from J, the junction kept 4 bases outside the gene matches. Germline values: CDR1 ENHRY, CDR2 SYGVKD. This CDR3 has 14 residues. This CDR3 is CAISDGQGREKLFF. In DNA, the CDR3 is TGTGCCATCAGTGACGGACAGGGGCGGGAAAAACTGTTTTTT.

V usage is TRBV5-1 and J usage is TRBJ2-5, with 8 bases identical to TRBD2. Germline trimming cut 0 bases from V and 5 bases from J; bases unmatched to any gene: 3. There are 14 residues in the CDR3. From germline, CDR1 is SGHRS and CDR2 YFSETQ. CDR3 sequence reads: CASSLAAGVETQYF. In nucleotides, the CDR3 is TGCGCCAGCAGCTTGGCAGCGGGGGTCGAGACCCAGTACTTC.

The gene calls are TRBV10-3 and TRBJ2-1, with TRBD2 identical over 14 bases. The CDR3 spans 15 residues. CDR1 ENHRY and CDR2 SYGVKD come from the germline V gene. V lost 7 bases and J lost 6; bases outside the gene matches: 5. For the CDR3, the DNA is TGTGCCATCACTGGACTAGCGGGGGGACCCAATGAGCAGTTCTTC. Its translation: CAITGLAGGPNEQFF.

The chain couples TRBV12-3 or TRBV12-4 to TRBJ1-1; D not certain. Trimming pared 6 bases from V and 4 bases from J, leaving 6 bases between. The CDR3 runs 11 residues. The CDR3 bases are TGTGCCAGCAGGACGGGCACTGAAGCTTTCTTT. Translating it yields CASRTGTEAFF.

This clone occurred once. V usage is TRBV4-1 and J usage is TRBJ1-5, with 10 bases lining up with TRBD1. The V gene's germline CDR1 is MGHRA and CDR2 YSYEKL. V lost 4 bases to trimming and J lost 7 bases; unmatched junction nucleotides: 4. The CDR3 covers 14 residues. CDR3 region: CASSLGTGEQPQHF. The CDR3 DNA follows: TGCGCCAGCAGCCTCGGGACAGGGGAACAGCCCCAGCATTTT.

The chain carries TRBV7-2 and TRBJ1-3, with D possibly TRBD1 on 5 matching bases. The V end was cut by 11 bases, the J end by 2 bases, with 16 bases between. The length of the CDR3 is 14 residues. From germline, CDR1 is SGHTA and CDR2 FQGNSA. The chain's CDR3 is CASKLGGPGNTIYF. CDR3 coding DNA: TGTGCCTCGAAACTGGGGGGACCTGGAAACACCATATATTTT. Supplemented by reference TRBV7-2 and TRBJ1-3, the full variable domain reads GAGVSQSPSNKVTEKGKDVELRCDPISGHTALYWYRQSLGQGLEFLIYFQGNSAPDKSGLPSDRFSAERTGGSVSTLTIQRTQQEDSAVYLCASKLGGPGNTIYFGEGSWLTVV.

This clone was counted only a few times. The rearrangement links TRBV19 to TRBJ1-2, with a weak D call TRBD1 (5 bases). Trimming took 5 bases from V and 4 from J, leaving 11 bases between them. This CDR3 is 13 amino acids long. Germline values: CDR1 LNHDA, CDR2 SQIVND (reference sequence). CDR3 in DNA: TGTGCCAGTAGTTCGGGACTCCTCTATGGCTACACCTTC. It is translated as CASSSGLLYGYTF.

The J gene is TRBJ1-2, the V gene TRBV29-1; 10 nucleotides agree with TRBD1. The CDR3 sequence is 16 residues long. Looked up from germline, CDR1 is SQVTM and CDR2 is ANQGSEA. V lost 2 bases, J lost 5 bases, and 11 bases stayed unmatched. The CDR3 reads CSVENRGDRGVYGYTF. CDR3 DNA: TGCAGCGTTGAAAATAGAGGGGACAGGGGAGTGTATGGCTACACCTTC. The whole variable domain, remainder taken from reference TRBV29-1 and TRBJ1-2, is SAVISQKPSRDICQRGTSLTIQCQVDSQVTMMFWYRQQPGQSLTLIATANQGSEATYESGFVIDKFPISRPNLTFSTLTVSNMSPEDSSIYLCSVENRGDRGVYGYTFGSGTRLTVV.

For this clone: One end of the junction does not line up with germline, which may come from a read error. The rearrangement uses TRBV11-3 and TRBJ2-7; weak D call: TRBD2 (5 bases). CDR3 length: 12 residues. The germline V gene has CDR1 SGHNT and CDR2 YENEEA. The CDR3 DNA follows: TGTGCCAGCAGCTTAGGGACTTACGGGCAGTACTTC. Its protein product is CASSLGTYGQYF.

This chain connects TRBV12-2 to TRBJ2-7; TRBD2, the table's D call, lacks a check against the DNA. TRBV12-2 is a pseudogene locus. The CDR3 has 13 amino acids. CDR3 sequence reads: CASRLPRPQEQYF. CDR3 DNA sequence: TGTGCAAGTCGCCTACCGAGGCCCCAGGAGCAGTACTTC.

The rearrangement uses TRBV7-9 and TRBJ2-7, with D unresolved. Germline CDR1 and CDR2: SEHNR and FQNEAQ (reference sequence). V was clipped by 2 bases and J by 3 bases, with 5 bases between them. The CDR3 contains 12 residues. CDR3 DNA sequence: TGTGCCAGCAGCTTAATATTCTACGAGCAGTACTTC. As protein: CASSLIFYEQYF.

This clone turned up a few times. The chain is built from TRBV5-6 and TRBJ1-6, with D perhaps matching TRBD1 (5 bases). Germline values: CDR1 SGHDT, CDR2 YYEEEE. V gave up 0 bases and J gave up 12 bases, with 16 bases separating them. The CDR3 is 15 residues long. This CDR3 is CASSLGSTVGQPLHF. The CDR3 coding sequence is TGTGCCAGCAGCTTGGGTAGCACGGTGGGGCAACCCCTCCACTTT.

This rearrangement joins TRBV10-3 to TRBJ2-1, with D possibly being TRBD2 (6 bases). The CDR3 length is 15 residues. V was cut by 2 bases and J by 9 bases, with 17 bases left in between. The V gene's germline CDR1 is ENHRY and CDR2 SYGVKD. The CDR3 DNA reads as TGTGCCATCAGTGAGCCAGATGGGGGGAACAGTGAGCAGTTCTTC. This gives the protein CAISEPDGGNSEQFF.

The J gene is TRBJ2-3, the V gene TRBV5-5; 7 nucleotides align to TRBD2. After removal of 4 bases from V and 0 bases from J, the junction contained 14 bases not matched to a gene. CDR1 is SGHKS, CDR2 YYEKEE, per germline (reference sequence). The CDR3 is 18 amino acids. CDR3 sequence reads: CASSRLTLLAVSTDTQYF. DNA for the CDR3: TGTGCCAGCAGCCGTCTCACCCTGCTAGCGGTTAGCACAGATACGCAGTATTTT.

The genes are TRBV19 and TRBJ2-7; 8 positions agree with TRBD1. V dropped 4 bases and J dropped 3; count of bases not matched to a gene: 2. The CDR3 consists of 13 residues. The germline V gene encodes CDR1 LNHDA and CDR2 SQIVND (reference sequence). CDR3 residues: CASSTDRVYEQYF. CDR3 nucleotide sequence: TGTGCCAGTAGTACGGACAGGGTCTACGAGCAGTACTTC. Full variable domain (rest looked up from reference TRBV19 and TRBJ2-7): DGGITQSPKYLFRKEGQNVTLSCEQNLNHDAMYWYRQDPGQGLRLIYYSQIVNDFQKGDIAEGYSVSREKKESFPLTVTSAQKNPTAFYLCASSTDRVYEQYFGPGTRLTVT.

This chain links TRBV6-5 with TRBJ1-6, with 7 bases lining up with TRBD1. Per the germline V gene, CDR1 is MNHEY and CDR2 is SVGAGI. This CDR3 spans 14 amino acids. The V gene end was trimmed by 8 bases and the J gene end by 7 bases; junction bases not matched to a gene: 8. CDR3 in amino acids: CASRSGTENSPLHF. CDR3 coding DNA: TGTGCCAGCCGGTCCGGGACAGAGAATTCACCCCTCCACTTT.

V gene TRBV10-2 combines with J gene TRBJ1-2, with D possibly being TRBD1 (6 bases). Germline values: CDR1 WSHSY, CDR2 SAAADI. The CDR3 totals 14 residues. V lost 6 bases, J lost 0 bases, and 11 bases lay in between. The chain's CDR3 is CASSRDTPNYGYTF. The CDR3 nucleotides read TGCGCCAGCAGCCGGGACACCCCTAACTATGGCTACACCTTC.

The genes are TRBV19 and TRBJ1-5, with D hard to call. The CDR3 covers 13 residues. Trimming pared 7 bases from V and 11 bases from J, leaving 18 bases between. Germline V gene data show CDR1 as LNHDA and CDR2 as SQIVND (reference sequence). The CDR3 is CASTIEGSGTQHF. In nucleotides, the CDR3 is TGTGCCAGTACCATAGAGGGATCCGGGACCCAGCATTTT.

J is TRBJ1-4 and V is TRBV2; D gene uncertain. CDR3 size: 13 residues. With 3 bases removed from V and 5 bases from J, the gap between germline ends came to 7 bases. CDR1 is SNHLY, CDR2 FYNNEI, per germline. CDR3 sequence: CASSERRNEKLFF. The CDR3 region has the DNA TGTGCCAGCAGTGAGAGGAGGAATGAAAAACTGTTTTTT.

The V gene is TRBV19, the J gene TRBJ1-1; 9 bases agree with TRBD1. The CDR3 has 14 residues. J lost 0 bases, V lost 10 bases, and 6 bases had no gene match. The germline gives CDR1 LNHDA, CDR2 SQIVND (reference sequence). The CDR3 loop is CATDRGKLNTEAFF. In nucleotides, the CDR3 is TGTGCCACCGACAGGGGGAAATTGAACACTGAAGCTTTCTTT.

This chain joins TRBV7-2 and TRBJ1-1, with 7 positions matching TRBD1. V shed 3 bases and J 4 bases; nucleotides not matched to a gene: 5. From germline, CDR1 is SGHTA and CDR2 FQGNSA. The CDR3 loop spans 14 amino acids. In DNA, the CDR3 is TGTGCCAGCAGCTTTTCAGGGGGGATCACTGAAGCTTTCTTT. Protein product: CASSFSGGITEAFF.

The J gene is TRBJ2-3, the V gene TRBV5-1; D gene ambiguous. The V end lost 2 bases, the J end lost 3 bases, and 13 bases lay between the germline ends. The CDR3 is 15 residues long. The germline V gene encodes CDR1 SGHRS and CDR2 YFSETQ. CDR3: CASSLGRERTDTQYF. As DNA, the CDR3 is TGCGCCAGCAGCTTAGGCAGAGAGCGTACAGATACGCAGTATTTT.

The sample holds one count of this clone. This sequence joins TRBV7-2 and TRBJ1-1, with D uncertain. V lost 1 base to trimming and J lost 0 bases, with 9 bases between them. The CDR3 loop spans 15 amino acids. Germline loops: CDR1 SGHTA, CDR2 FQGNSA. The CDR3 region has the DNA TGTGCCAGCAGCTTAGATCCAGGAATGAACACTGAAGCTTTCTTT. Translated, it gives CASSLDPGMNTEAFF.

The rearrangement joins TRBV6-1 to TRBJ2-2; a weak D match, TRBD1 (7 bases). The V end was cut by 3 bases, the J end by 5 bases, with 13 bases between. The length of the CDR3 is 15 residues. CDR1 is MNHNS and CDR2 is SASEGT in the germline V gene. The CDR3 nucleotides are TGTGCCAGCAGTGAGTCAGGGGGGTATACCGGGGAGCTGTTTTTT. Translation gives CASSESGGYTGELFF.

J is TRBJ2-5 and V is TRBV5-1; D may be TRBD2 (7 bases). The CDR3 length is 13 residues. Germline CDR1 SGHRS, CDR2 YFSETQ. The V gene lost 4 bases and the J gene lost 2 bases, with 9 bases spanning the gap. CDR3 DNA sequence: TGCGCCAGCAGCAGGGGGGGTCAAGAGACCCAGTACTTC. This gives the protein CASSRGGQETQYF. The full variable domain, completed using reference TRBV5-1 and TRBJ2-5, is KAGVTQTPRYLIKTRGQQVTLSCSPISGHRSVSWYQQTPGQGLQFLFEYFSETQRNKGNFPGRFSGRQFSNSRSEMNVSTLELGDSALYLCASSRGGQETQYFGPGTRLLVL.

This chain joins TRBV5-4 and TRBJ2-3; TRBD1 matches 7 bases. CDR1 and CDR2 (germline): SGHNT, YYREEE (reference sequence). The CDR3 extends over 15 amino acids. The ends lost 3 bases at V and 0 bases at J; junction bases unmatched: 4. CDR3 sequence reads: CASSWGTASTDTQYF. CDR3 sequence (DNA): TGTGCCAGCAGCTGGGGGACAGCTAGCACAGATACGCAGTATTTT. Based on the CDR3 plus reference TRBV5-4 and TRBJ2-3, the full variable domain is ETGVTQSPTHLIKTRGQQVTLRCSSQSGHNTVSWYQQALGQGPQFIFQYYREEENGRGNFPPRFSGLQFPNYSSELNVNALELDDSALYLCASSWGTASTDTQYFGPGTRLTVL.

Written as DNA, the CDR3 is TGTGCCAGCTCACCAAATTCTGGGGAGGGTGAAGCTTTCTTT. Residues: CASSPNSGEGEAFF. The J gene is TRBJ1-1, the V gene TRBV18, with D hard to call. Trimming shortened V by 2 bases and J by 7 bases, and 14 bases separated the two germline ends. Germline V gene data show CDR1 as KGHSH and CDR2 as LQKENI. The CDR3 consists of 14 residues.